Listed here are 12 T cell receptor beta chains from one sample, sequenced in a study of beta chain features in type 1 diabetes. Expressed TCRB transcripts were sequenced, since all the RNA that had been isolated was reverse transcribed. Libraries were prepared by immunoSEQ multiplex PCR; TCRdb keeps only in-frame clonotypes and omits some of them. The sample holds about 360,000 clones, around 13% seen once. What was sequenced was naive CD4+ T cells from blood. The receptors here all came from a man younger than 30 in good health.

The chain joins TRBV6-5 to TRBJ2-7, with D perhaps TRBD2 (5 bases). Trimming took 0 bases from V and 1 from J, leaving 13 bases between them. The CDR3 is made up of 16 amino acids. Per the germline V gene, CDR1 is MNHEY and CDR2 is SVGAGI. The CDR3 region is CASSYSWRVLSYEQYF. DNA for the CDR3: TGTGCCAGCAGTTACTCGTGGCGGGTTCTTTCCTACGAGCAGTACTTC.

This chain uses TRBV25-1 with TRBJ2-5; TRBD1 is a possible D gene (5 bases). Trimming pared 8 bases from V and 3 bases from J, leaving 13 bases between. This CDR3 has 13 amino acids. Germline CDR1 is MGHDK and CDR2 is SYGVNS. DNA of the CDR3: TGTGCCAGCTCCCAGGGAAGTAAAGAGACCCAGTACTTC. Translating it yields CASSQGSKETQYF.

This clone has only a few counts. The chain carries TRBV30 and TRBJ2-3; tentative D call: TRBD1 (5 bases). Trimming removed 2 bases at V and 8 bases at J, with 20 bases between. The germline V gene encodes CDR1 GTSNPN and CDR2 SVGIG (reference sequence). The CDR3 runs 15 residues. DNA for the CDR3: TGTGCCTGGAGTATACAAAGACAGCCTCGGGTTACGCAGTATTTT. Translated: CAWSIQRQPRVTQYF.

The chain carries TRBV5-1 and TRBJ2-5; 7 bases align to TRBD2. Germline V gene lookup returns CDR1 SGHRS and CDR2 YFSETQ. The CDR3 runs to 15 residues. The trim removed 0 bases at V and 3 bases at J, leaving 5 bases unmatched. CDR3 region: CASSLAPGGEETQYF. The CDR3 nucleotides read TGCGCCAGCAGCTTGGCCCCGGGGGGAGAAGAGACCCAGTACTTC.

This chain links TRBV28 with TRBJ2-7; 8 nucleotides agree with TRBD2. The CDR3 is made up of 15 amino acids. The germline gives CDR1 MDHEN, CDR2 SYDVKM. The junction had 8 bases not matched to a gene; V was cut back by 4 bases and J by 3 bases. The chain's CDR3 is CASSSPGGGRYEQYF. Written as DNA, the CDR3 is TGTGCCAGCAGTTCTCCGGGGGGGGGTCGCTACGAGCAGTACTTC.

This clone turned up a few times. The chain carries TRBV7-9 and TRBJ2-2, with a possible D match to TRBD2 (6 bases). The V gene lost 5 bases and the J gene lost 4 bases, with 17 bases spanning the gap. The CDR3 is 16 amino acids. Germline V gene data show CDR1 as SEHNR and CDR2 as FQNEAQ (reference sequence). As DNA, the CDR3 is TGTGCCAGCAGCGTCTCCGGGGGTAGGGGCACCGGGGAGCTGTTTTTT. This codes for CASSVSGGRGTGELFF. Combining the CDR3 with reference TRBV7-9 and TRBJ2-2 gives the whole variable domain DTGVSQNPRHKITKRGQNVTFRCDPISEHNRLYWYRQTLGQGPEFLTYFQNEAQLEKSRLLSDRFSAERPKGSFSTLEIQRTEQGDSAMYLCASSVSGGRGTGELFFGEGSRLTVL.

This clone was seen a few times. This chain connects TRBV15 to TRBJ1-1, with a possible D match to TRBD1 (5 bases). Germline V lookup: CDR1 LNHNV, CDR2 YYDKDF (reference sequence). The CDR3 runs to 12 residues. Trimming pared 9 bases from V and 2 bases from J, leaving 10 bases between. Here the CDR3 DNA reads TGTGCCACAGGGGAGGGTAACACTGAAGCTTTCTTT. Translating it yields CATGEGNTEAFF.

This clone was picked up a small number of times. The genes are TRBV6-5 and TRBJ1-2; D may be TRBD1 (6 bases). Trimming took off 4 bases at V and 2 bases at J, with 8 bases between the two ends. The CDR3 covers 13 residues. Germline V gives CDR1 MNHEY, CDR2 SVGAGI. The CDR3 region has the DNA TGTGCCAGCAGTTGGGACACCAACTATGGCTACACCTTC. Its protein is CASSWDTNYGYTF.

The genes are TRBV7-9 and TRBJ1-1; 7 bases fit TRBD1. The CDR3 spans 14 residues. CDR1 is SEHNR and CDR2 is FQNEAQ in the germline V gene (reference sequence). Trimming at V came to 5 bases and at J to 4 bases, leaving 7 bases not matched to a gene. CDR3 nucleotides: TGTGCCAGCAGCGTCCGACAGGGAATCACTGAAGCTTTCTTT. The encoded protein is CASSVRQGITEAFF.

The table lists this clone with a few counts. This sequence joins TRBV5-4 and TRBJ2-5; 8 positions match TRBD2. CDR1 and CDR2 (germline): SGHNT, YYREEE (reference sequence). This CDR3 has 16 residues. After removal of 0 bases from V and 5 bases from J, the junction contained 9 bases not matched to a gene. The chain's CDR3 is CASSLASGGPVETQYF. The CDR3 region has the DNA TGTGCCAGCAGCTTGGCGTCGGGGGGGCCTGTGGAGACCCAGTACTTC.

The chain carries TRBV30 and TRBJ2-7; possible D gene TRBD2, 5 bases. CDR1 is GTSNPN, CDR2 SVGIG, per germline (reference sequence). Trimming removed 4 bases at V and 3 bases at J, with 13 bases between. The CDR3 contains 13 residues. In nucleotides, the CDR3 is TGTGCCTGGACCCCCAGGAGGAACTACGAGCAGTACTTC. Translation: CAWTPRRNYEQYF.

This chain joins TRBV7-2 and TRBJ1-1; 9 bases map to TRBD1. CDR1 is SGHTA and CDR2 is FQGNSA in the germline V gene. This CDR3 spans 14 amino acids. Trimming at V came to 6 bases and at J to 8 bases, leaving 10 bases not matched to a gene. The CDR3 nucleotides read TGTGCCAGCAGGTTAACCGGGACAGGGCTAGAAGCTTTCTTT. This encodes CASRLTGTGLEAFF.